Listed below are T cell receptor beta chains from one sample, sequenced in a study of beta chain features in type 1 diabetes. Sequenced by immunoSEQ multiplex PCR; TCRdb stores in-frame clones only, minus some. The sample has 900,000 or so clones, around a sixth seen once. The material sequenced was naive CD4+ T cells from blood. Receptors originate from a woman between 18 and 29 years old in good health. The CDR3 runs from the conserved cysteine through the conserved F or W. The D gene is left open where the match is weak. Size is stated for part of the rows, as once, few or many counts, or as a class when the clone is expanded.

j_call v_call clone_size d_call cdr3_nt cdr3_aa
TRBJ2-3 TRBV5-4 NA NA TGTGCCAGCAGCTTTACTAGTGAGGATACGCAGTATTTT CASSFTSEDTQYF
TRBJ2-7 TRBV18 NA NA TGTGCCAGCTCACCACCAGGGTCAAGCTCCTACGAGCAGTACTTC CASSPPGSSSYEQYF
TRBJ2-1 TRBV9 NA NA TGTGCCAGCAGCGTAGCTAGAGATACTCGGAGTGAGCAGTTCTTC CASSVARDTRSEQFF
TRBJ2-2 TRBV9 NA NA TGTGCCAGCAGCGGACTAGAGCGGGCCGGGGAGCTGTTTTTT CASSGLERAGELFF
TRBJ2-1 TRBV7-2 few TRBD1 TGTGCCAGCAGCTACGACAGGGAGAATGAGCAGTTCTTC CASSYDRENEQFF
TRBJ1-5 TRBV18 NA TRBD1 TGTGCCAGCTCACCACAGGGGGCAGGGGAGCCCCAGCATTTT CASSPQGAGEPQHF
TRBJ2-1 TRBV7-2 NA NA TGTGCCAGCAGCCAAAGCCCCCAGATTACAGACAATGAGCAGTTCTTC CASSQSPQITDNEQFF
TRBJ2-2 TRBV6-6 few NA TGTGCCAGCCAAGGGGGACAGAACACCGGGGAGCTGTTTTTT CASQGGQNTGELFF
TRBJ1-4 TRBV15 many TRBD1 TGTGCCACCAGCAGAGGCAGGGGGCAGGAAAAACTGTTTTTT CATSRGRGQEKLFF
TRBJ1-1 TRBV6-5 NA NA TGTGTATGCAGTCCTCCACCGAACACTGAAGCTTTCTTT CVCSPPPNTEAFF
TRBJ1-2 TRBV29-1 NA NA TGCAGCGTTGGTCCGCAGTATACAGGGTCCGGTGGCTACACCTTC CSVGPQYTGSGGYTF
TRBJ2-5 TRBV4-2 NA NA TGTGCCAGCAGCCACGACAGCGATATGAAGGAGACCCAGTACTTC CASSHDSDMKETQYF
TRBJ2-6 TRBV7-9 NA NA TGTGCCAGCAGCCCGGCGGGCAGCCTCTCTGGGGCCAACGTCCTGACTTTC CASSPAGSLSGANVLTF
TRBJ2-1 TRBV18 NA TRBD2 TGTGCCAGCTCACCCCAGGGACTAGCGTCCAATGAGCAGTTCTTC CASSPQGLASNEQFF
TRBJ2-5 TRBV5-1 few TRBD2 TGCGCCAGCAGCTTGGTACTAGCGGGAGGTGAGACCCAGTACTTC CASSLVLAGGETQYF
TRBJ2-1 TRBV28 few NA TGTGCCAGCAGTTTATTTGGGCGGGAGCAGTTCTTC CASSLFGREQFF
TRBJ2-7 TRBV27 once TRBD1 TGTGCCAGCACCCTAGAGAGAGGGACAGGCAGGGACGAGCAGTACTTC CASTLERGTGRDEQYF
TRBJ2-1 TRBV15 NA NA TGTGCCACCAGCAGGGATGGGGGTGAGCAGTTCTTC CATSRDGGEQFF
TRBJ2-3 TRBV7-9 few NA TGTGCCAGCACCATCGACAGCAATCCTAGCACAGATACGCAGTATTTT CASTIDSNPSTDTQYF
TRBJ2-2 TRBV2 NA NA TGTGCCAGCAGTGTAGTAGGGTGGGAGCTGTTTTTT CASSVVGWELFF
TRBJ2-7 TRBV15 NA NA TGTGCCACCAGCAGAGATCAGGGCCGGGGGCTTGAGCAGTACTTC CATSRDQGRGLEQYF
TRBJ2-2 TRBV7-2 few NA TGTGCCAGCAGCTTAATGAGGGAGGCCGGGGAGCTGTTTTTT CASSLMREAGELFF
TRBJ2-7 TRBV29-1 few TRBD1 TGCAGCGTTGACGTGACAGGGGGTTCCTACGAGCAGTACTTC CSVDVTGGSYEQYF
TRBJ2-7 TRBV29-1 few TRBD2 TGCAGCGTTGGGCTAGCGGCCTCCTACGAGCAGTACTTC CSVGLAASYEQYF
TRBJ2-1 TRBV9 NA NA TGTGCCAGCAGCACCGGGACTGGCGACTCTGAGCAGTTCTTC CASSTGTGDSEQFF
TRBJ2-3 TRBV27 few NA TGTGCCAGCAGTACTTACACAGATACGCAGTATTTT CASSTYTDTQYF
TRBJ2-5 TRBV2 NA TRBD1 TGTGCCAGCAGCCGCGACAGGGGGCCGGAGACCCAGTACTTC CASSRDRGPETQYF
TRBJ2-7 TRBV4-2 NA TRBD1 TGTGCCAGCAGCCAAGCCGGGACAGGGGCACCCTACGAGCAGTACTTC CASSQAGTGAPYEQYF
TRBJ2-2 TRBV5-1 few TRBD2 TGCGCCAGCACCCGGACTAGCGGTTACACCGGGGAGCTGTTTTTT CASTRTSGYTGELFF
TRBJ2-1 TRBV11-2 NA TRBD2 TGTGCCAGCAGCTTTGGACTAGCGGTATACAATGAGCAGTTCTTC CASSFGLAVYNEQFF
TRBJ1-1 TRBV29-1 NA NA TGCAGCGTCGGGACACCGAACACTGAAGCTTTCTTT CSVGTPNTEAFF
TRBJ1-1 TRBV10-3 NA NA TGTGCCATCAGTCGTACAGGGCTGGACACTGAAGCTTTCTTT CAISRTGLDTEAFF
TRBJ2-5 TRBV7-2 NA TRBD2 TGTGCCAGTAGAGAACGGGAGGGCCGCAAGACCCAGTACTTC CASREREGRKTQYF
TRBJ2-7 TRBV9 NA TRBD2 TGTGCCAGCAGCGTTAGCGGGAGCTTAGACTACGAGCAGTACTTC CASSVSGSLDYEQYF
TRBJ1-2 TRBV29-1 NA TRBD1 TGCAGCGTAGAGGGGACAGGCCGCTGGAGAAACTATGGCTACACCTTC CSVEGTGRWRNYGYTF
TRBJ1-4 TRBV4-2 NA NA TGTGCCAGCAGCCAAGATCTCTTAGTTGAAAAACTGTTTTTT CASSQDLLVEKLFF
TRBJ1-2 TRBV28 once NA TGTGCCAGCAAGATCAGGACAGTCAAAGGTGGCTACACCTTC CASKIRTVKGGYTF
TRBJ2-1 TRBV28 NA TRBD2 TGTGCCAGCGAAGGACTAGCGGGGTACAATGAGCAGTTCTTC CASEGLAGYNEQFF
TRBJ1-1 TRBV9 NA TRBD1 TGTGCCAGCAGCGCCACGGACAGGGGGCAGACTGAAGCTTTCTTT CASSATDRGQTEAFF
TRBJ2-6 TRBV2 NA NA TGTGCCAGCCCCCCCGACTCTGGGGCCAACGTCCTGACTTTC CASPPDSGANVLTF
TRBJ2-1 TRBV28 NA NA TGTGCCAGCACCCCGGGGCGAGGCCCATCCTACAATGAGCAGTTCTTC CASTPGRGPSYNEQFF
TRBJ2-3 TRBV6-1 NA NA TGTGCCAGCAGACAGGACCTCGCTAGCACAGATACGCAGTATTTT CASRQDLASTDTQYF
TRBJ1-4 TRBV19 NA TRBD1 TGTGCCAGTAAGAGTGGGACAGGGAGTCCGACCCGTGAAAAACTGTTTTTT CASKSGTGSPTREKLFF
TRBJ2-7 TRBV7-9 few NA TGTGCCAGCAGCCCTGGACAGGGAGGGCCCGAGCAGTACTTC CASSPGQGGPEQYF
TRBJ2-1 TRBV5-1 NA NA TGCGCCAGCAGCTTTTTAATCGACAGTGTAAGCTCCTACAATGAGCAGTTCTTC CASSFLIDSVSSYNEQFF
TRBJ2-3 TRBV19 NA NA TGTGCCAGTACCATCGGCGATACTAGCACAGATACGCAGTATTTT CASTIGDTSTDTQYF
TRBJ2-4 TRBV5-4 NA TRBD1 TGTGCCAGCAGCCCAACAGGGGCGCCAGCCAAAAACATTCAGTACTTC CASSPTGAPAKNIQYF
TRBJ2-5 TRBV6-1 NA NA TGTGCCAGCAGCAGACAGGTTCAAGAGACCCAGTACTTC CASSRQVQETQYF
TRBJ2-4 TRBV21-1 NA NA TGTGCCAGCAGCTGGAGACAGGGAGGAGGCAAAAACATTCAGTACTTC CASSWRQGGGKNIQYF
TRBJ2-1 TRBV18 NA TRBD2 TGTGCCAGCTCACCTCAACGGGAGGTCCGCTATGAGCAGTTCTTC CASSPQREVRYEQFF
TRBJ2-2 TRBV2 NA TRBD1 TGTGCCAGCAGCGTACAGGGGGCGAACACCGGGGAGCTGTTTTTT CASSVQGANTGELFF
TRBJ2-1 TRBV7-3 NA NA TGTGCCAGCAGCTTAAACTTCGGCAATGAGCAGTTCTTC CASSLNFGNEQFF
TRBJ2-1 TRBV14 many TRBD2 TGTGCCAGCAGCCAGCTCCCATTTGGGGGGGAGTTCTTC CASSQLPFGGEFF